The next 26 T cell receptor beta chains were all read from a single sample in a study of T cell changes during pregnancy in multiple sclerosis. The repertoire was sequenced with immunoSEQ multiplex PCR; TCRdb's copy has only in-frame clones and lacks some. Of about 70,000 clones in the sample, around nine tenths were seen once. Sample: CD4+ T cells from peripheral blood mononuclear cells, taken after pregnancy. These receptors were obtained from a female donor with multiple sclerosis, enrolled in a pregnancy study.

The chain combines TRBV19 with TRBJ1-5; no clear D. The CDR3 length is 12 residues. Germline lookup yields CDR1 LNHDA and CDR2 SQIVND (reference sequence). V was pared by 5 bases and J by 6 bases, with 8 bases between. This CDR3 reads CASSLGSQPQHF. The CDR3 region has the DNA TGTGCCAGTAGTCTGGGGAGTCAGCCCCAGCATTTT. Combining the CDR3 with reference TRBV19 and TRBJ1-5 gives the whole variable domain DGGITQSPKYLFRKEGQNVTLSCEQNLNHDAMYWYRQDPGQGLRLIYYSQIVNDFQKGDIAEGYSVSREKKESFPLTVTSAQKNPTAFYLCASSLGSQPQHFGDGTRLSIL.

V and J are TRBV7-9 and TRBJ1-3; 9 bases map to TRBD1. Trimming cost V 5 bases and J 2 bases; bases outside gene matches: 7. The length of the CDR3 is 16 residues. Looked up from germline, CDR1 is SEHNR and CDR2 is FQNEAQ (reference sequence). The chain's CDR3 is CASSPGQGRPGNTIYF. In DNA form, the CDR3 reads TGTGCCAGCAGCCCTGGACAGGGGCGGCCTGGAAACACCATATATTTT.

The chain uses TRBV19 and TRBJ2-7; 9 nucleotides match TRBD1. This CDR3 spans 15 amino acids. Losses at the gene ends were 6 bases for V and 6 bases for J; bases not matched to a gene: 12. Per the germline V gene, CDR1 is LNHDA and CDR2 is SQIVND (reference sequence). CDR3 region: CASRAGQGTSGEQYF. DNA of the CDR3: TGTGCCAGTAGGGCGGGACAGGGAACCTCCGGCGAGCAGTACTTC. Looking up the rest from reference TRBV19 and TRBJ2-7 gives the full variable domain: DGGITQSPKYLFRKEGQNVTLSCEQNLNHDAMYWYRQDPGQGLRLIYYSQIVNDFQKGDIAEGYSVSREKKESFPLTVTSAQKNPTAFYLCASRAGQGTSGEQYFGPGTRLTVT.

The chain joins TRBV28 to TRBJ2-6; 7 bases match TRBD2. The CDR3 runs to 18 residues. Germline loops: CDR1 MDHEN, CDR2 SYDVKM. The junction had 7 bases not matched to a gene; V was cut back by 2 bases and J by 0 bases. The CDR3 region has the DNA TGTGCCAGCAGTTTACTCCCCGGGGGGAGCTCTGGGGCCAACGTCCTGACTTTC. It codes for CASSLLPGGSSGANVLTF.

The V and J genes are TRBV27 and TRBJ1-1; possibly TRBD1 for D (5 bases). The CDR3 sequence is 14 residues long. The germline V gene has CDR1 MNHEY and CDR2 SMNVEV (reference sequence). V lost 8 bases, J lost 0 bases, and 13 bases lay in between. As DNA, the CDR3 is TGTGCCAGCTCCAACGGCAGGGTGAACACTGAAGCTTTCTTT. It specifies CASSNGRVNTEAFF.

V usage is TRBV18 and J usage is TRBJ1-5; D not resolved. Trimming took off 3 bases at V and 3 bases at J, with 6 bases between the two ends. The CDR3 has 13 residues. Germline V gene data show CDR1 as KGHSH and CDR2 as LQKENI. The CDR3, as DNA: TGTGCCAGCTCACCCCAGTACAATCAGCCCCAGCATTTT. Translation gives CASSPQYNQPQHF.

A single count supports this clone. V is TRBV27 and J is TRBJ2-3; TRBD2 matches at 11 bases. Trimming cost V 5 bases and J 2 bases; bases outside gene matches: 3. This CDR3 contains 15 residues. Germline values: CDR1 MNHEY, CDR2 SMNVEV (reference sequence). CDR3 nucleotide sequence: TGTGCCAGCAGTCCACTAGCGGGAGTCACAGATACGCAGTATTTT. As protein: CASSPLAGVTDTQYF.

The chain uses TRBV30 and TRBJ2-1, with 10 bases aligning to TRBD2. V shed 8 bases, J shed 4 bases, and the junction held 5 bases outside the gene matches. Germline assignment: CDR1 GTSNPN and CDR2 SVGIG (reference sequence). The CDR3 runs to 13 residues. The CDR3: CAVAGGIYNEQFF. The CDR3 bases are TGTGCCGTAGCGGGGGGAATTTACAATGAGCAGTTCTTC.

CDR3 DNA sequence: TGTGCCATCAGGGCCGGGACAGGGAGCCCTGAAGCTTTCTTT. Translation: CAIRAGTGSPEAFF. The chain couples TRBV10-3 to TRBJ1-1; 9 positions agree with TRBD1. The germline CDR1 and CDR2 sequences are ENHRY and SYGVKD. V shed 6 bases and J 6 bases; nucleotides not matched to a gene: 8. The CDR3 spans 14 residues.

The J gene is TRBJ2-3, the V gene TRBV19, with TRBD1 matching over 7 bases. The CDR3 has 15 residues. The V and J ends lost 6 bases and 5 bases, in that order; junction bases with no gene match: 11. CDR1 is LNHDA and CDR2 is SQIVND in the germline V gene (reference sequence). The CDR3, as DNA: TGTGCCAGTAGGATCCGGGACAGTGGGGGAGATACGCAGTATTTT. Its translation: CASRIRDSGGDTQYF.

This sequence joins TRBV5-1 and TRBJ2-3; the D gene is possibly TRBD2 (5 bases). Germline V CDR1 and CDR2: SGHRS, YFSETQ. The V gene lost 0 bases and the J gene lost 2 bases, with 13 bases spanning the gap. This CDR3 has 16 amino acids. CDR3: CASSLVGSGSTDTQYF. CDR3 bases: TGCGCCAGCAGCTTGGTGGGGAGCGGCTCCACAGATACGCAGTATTTT. Together with reference TRBV5-1 and TRBJ2-3, the CDR3 gives the full variable domain: KAGVTQTPRYLIKTRGQQVTLSCSPISGHRSVSWYQQTPGQGLQFLFEYFSETQRNKGNFPGRFSGRQFSNSRSEMNVSTLELGDSALYLCASSLVGSGSTDTQYFGPGTRLTVL.

The rearrangement joins TRBV13 to TRBJ1-1; weak D call: TRBD1 (5 bases). The V and J ends lost 3 bases and 3 bases respectively, with 11 bases between them. Germline CDR1 reads PRHDT; CDR2 reads FYEKMQ (reference sequence). The CDR3 is 14 amino acids. The CDR3 DNA reads as TGTGCCAGCAGCTTCGGGGGTTTCTACACTGAAGCTTTCTTT. It translates to CASSFGGFYTEAFF.

The gene calls are TRBV7-8 and TRBJ2-1, with 7 bases that match TRBD2. The CDR3 contains 15 residues. V trimming: 5 bases; J trimming: 7 bases; junction bases outside the gene matches: 11. CDR1 and CDR2 (germline): SGHVS, FQNEAQ. CDR3 DNA sequence: TGTGCCAGCAGCCTACAGACGGCGGGAGTAAATGAGCAGTTCTTC. Amino acid sequence: CASSLQTAGVNEQFF.

V usage is TRBV5-4 and J usage is TRBJ2-7; TRBD2 matches at 12 bases. Germline CDR1 is SGHNT and CDR2 is YYREEE (reference sequence). This CDR3 has 18 residues. The ends lost 4 bases at V and 0 bases at J; junction bases unmatched: 11. CDR3 amino acids: CASSTAGTSGYYSYEQYF. In DNA, the CDR3 is TGTGCCAGCAGCACAGCCGGGACTAGCGGGTACTACTCCTACGAGCAGTACTTC.

There are a few counts of this clone. The V call is TRBV9, the J call TRBJ1-1; D is unresolved. Deletions cut 3 bases from V and 0 bases from J, with 15 bases between. This CDR3 has 16 residues. CDR1 and CDR2 (germline): SGDLS, YYNGEE. The CDR3 DNA sequence: TGTGCCAGCAGCGCCCGCCCGCAACAGATGAACACTGAAGCTTTCTTT. Translating gives CASSARPQQMNTEAFF.

This chain connects TRBV10-3 to TRBJ2-3; TRBD2 is a possible D gene (7 bases). Germline-derived CDR1 and CDR2 are ENHRY and SYGVKD. This CDR3 comprises 15 residues. Trimming took 6 bases from V and 3 from J, leaving 16 bases between them. CDR3: CAIRGGGAGTDTQYF. The CDR3 DNA is TGTGCCATCAGGGGAGGGGGGGCCGGGACAGATACGCAGTATTTT.

The rearrangement uses TRBV19 and TRBJ2-5, with D possibly being TRBD1 (6 bases). Between the trimmed V and J ends, which lost 6 bases and 3 bases, there was a span of 11 bases. In germline, CDR1 is LNHDA, CDR2 SQIVND (reference sequence). The CDR3 consists of 13 residues. DNA of the CDR3: TGTGCCAGTAGGAGCAGGGGCGAAGAGACCCAGTACTTC. Residues: CASRSRGEETQYF.

This sequence joins TRBV5-1 and TRBJ2-5, with 7 bases identical to TRBD1. V trimming: 4 bases; J trimming: 6 bases; junction bases outside the gene matches: 15. Germline V lookup: CDR1 SGHRS, CDR2 YFSETQ. The CDR3 is 16 amino acids. For the CDR3, the DNA is TGCGCCAGCAGCATTCCCTCGGGACAGAGAGAACAGACCCAGTACTTC. This translates into CASSIPSGQREQTQYF. Looking up the rest from reference TRBV5-1 and TRBJ2-5 gives the full variable domain: KAGVTQTPRYLIKTRGQQVTLSCSPISGHRSVSWYQQTPGQGLQFLFEYFSETQRNKGNFPGRFSGRQFSNSRSEMNVSTLELGDSALYLCASSIPSGQREQTQYFGPGTRLLVL.

The chain recombines TRBV15 with TRBJ2-7, with TRBD1 matching over 8 bases. CDR1 is LNHNV and CDR2 is YYDKDF in the germline V gene (reference sequence). The J segment lost 4 bases and the V segment lost 1 base, leaving 9 bases of the junction unmatched. The CDR3 loop spans 16 amino acids. The CDR3 DNA sequence: TGTGCCACCAGCAGAGGGGACAGGTTAAGTGGGTACGAGCAGTACTTC. Protein: CATSRGDRLSGYEQYF.

This CDR3 is CASSPGQGSGYTF. As DNA, the CDR3 is TGTGCCAGCAGCCCGGGACAGGGGTCCGGCTACACCTTC. This sequence joins TRBV6-5 and TRBJ1-2, with 10 bases lining up with TRBD1. CDR1 is MNHEY and CDR2 is SVGAGI in the germline V gene. The CDR3 is made up of 13 amino acids. The V segment lost 6 bases and the J segment 8 bases; nucleotides outside the gene matches: 6.

The rearrangement links TRBV7-6 to TRBJ2-3; possible D gene TRBD2, 6 bases. In germline, CDR1 is SGHVS, CDR2 FNYEAQ. The CDR3 sequence is 13 residues long. Trimming removed 3 bases at V and 6 bases at J, with 10 bases between. This chain's CDR3 is CASSLTRADTQYF. CDR3 sequence (DNA): TGTGCCAGCAGCTTGACTAGGGCGGATACGCAGTATTTT. The variable domain in full, with the rest retrieved from reference TRBV7-6 and TRBJ2-3, is GAGVSQSPRYKVTKRGQDVALRCDPISGHVSLYWYRQALGQGPEFLTYFNYEAQQDKSGLPNDRFSAERPEGSISTLTIQRTEQRDSAMYRCASSLTRADTQYFGPGTRLTVL.

J is TRBJ2-2 and V is TRBV11-2, with 13 bases matching TRBD2. This CDR3 comprises 18 residues. From germline, CDR1 is SGHAT and CDR2 FQNNGV. V was pared by 2 bases and J by 1 base, with 4 bases of the junction left unmatched. CDR3 sequence reads: CASSLRLAGGQNTGELFF. The CDR3 DNA is TGTGCCAGCAGCTTAAGACTAGCGGGGGGCCAGAACACCGGGGAGCTGTTTTTT.

The V gene is TRBV25-1, the J gene TRBJ1-3; D gene uncertain. The germline V and J ends were trimmed by 1 base and 7 bases, with 8 bases remaining between them. Per the germline V gene, CDR1 is MGHDK and CDR2 is SYGVNS. This CDR3 region has 13 residues. CDR3: CASSESVGNTIYF. The CDR3 DNA sequence: TGTGCCAGCAGTGAATCGGTCGGGAACACCATATATTTT.

The V gene is TRBV6-5, the J gene TRBJ2-1; 8 positions match TRBD1. The ends lost 7 bases at V and 8 bases at J; junction bases unmatched: 13. The CDR3 extends over 15 amino acids. CDR1 and CDR2 from the germline V gene are MNHEY and SVGAGI. The DNA for the CDR3 is TGTGCCAGCACCCCAGGGGGCCTCCCAAGGGATGAGCAGTTCTTC. Amino acid sequence: CASTPGGLPRDEQFF.

The chain couples TRBV29-1 to TRBJ2-1, with TRBD2 identical over 9 bases. V shed 7 bases and J 1 base; nucleotides not matched to a gene: 5. This CDR3 comprises 14 residues. Germline V gene sequence: CDR1 SQVTM, CDR2 ANQGSEA. DNA for the CDR3: TGCAGCGCCTTGACTAGCGGATCCTACAATGAGCAGTTCTTC. This codes for CSALTSGSYNEQFF.

DNA of the CDR3: TGTGCCAGTACGACCCGACTCCGTCGGGGGGGGACTGAAGCTTTCTTT. Its translation: CASTTRLRRGGTEAFF. The chain recombines TRBV19 with TRBJ1-1; TRBD1 might be the D (5 bases). The CDR3 is 16 amino acids. V was pared by 7 bases and J by 5 bases, with 23 bases between. Germline loops: CDR1 LNHDA, CDR2 SQIVND (reference sequence).